The T cell receptor (beta chain) described here comes from a study of control samples from healthy donors and cancer patients. In germline, CDR1 is SEHNR, CDR2 FQNEAQ (reference sequence). This CDR3 is 13 amino acids long. V was trimmed by 0 bases and J by 5 bases, leaving 8 bases between them. Some clones are missing from TCRdb's copy, which holds only in-frame ones; the method was immunoSEQ multiplex PCR. The profile shows 100,000 or so clones, roughly 90% of them singletons. The sample was blood. This TCR was sampled from a man between 25 and 39 years old in good health. This sequence joins TRBV7-9 and TRBJ2-7, with D possibly being TRBD2 (5 bases). CDR3 bases: TGTGCCAGCAGCTTAGCAGCCGGGAACGAGCAGTACTTC. It is translated as CASSLAAGNEQYF.